The 6 T cell receptor beta chains listed next were all sequenced from one sample in a study of T cell responses to AZD1222 COVID-19 vaccine. The table came from immunoSEQ multiplex PCR; TCRdb's copy has only in-frame clones and leaves some out. Of under 130,000 clones detected, about 85% appear once; the ten largest clones hold about 2.5%. The sample was peripheral blood, taken 28 days after the second AZD1222 dose. The source is an adult who received the AZD1222 COVID-19 vaccine.

The chain joins TRBV9 to TRBJ2-3; D gene ambiguous. Germline CDR1 SGDLS, CDR2 YYNGEE. The CDR3 has 12 amino acids. V was pared by 3 bases and J by 5 bases, with 7 bases between. This CDR3 reads CASSERRDTQYF. CDR3 DNA: TGTGCCAGCAGCGAAAGAAGAGATACGCAGTATTTT.

The rearrangement joins TRBV7-6 to TRBJ2-1, with 11 bases identical to TRBD2. J gave up 9 bases and V 5 bases, and 9 bases lay outside the gene matches. The CDR3 consists of 15 residues. From germline, CDR1 is SGHVS and CDR2 FNYEAQ. CDR3 region: CASSHRSGRDFEQFF. The DNA for the CDR3 is TGTGCCAGCAGCCACCGTAGCGGGAGGGACTTTGAGCAGTTCTTC. Full variable domain (missing parts from reference TRBV7-6 and TRBJ2-1): GAGVSQSPRYKVTKRGQDVALRCDPISGHVSLYWYRQALGQGPEFLTYFNYEAQQDKSGLPNDRFSAERPEGSISTLTIQRTEQRDSAMYRCASSHRSGRDFEQFFGPGTRLTVL.

The chain combines TRBV2 with TRBJ1-1; the D is unclear. This CDR3 comprises 13 residues. Germline CDR1 SNHLY, CDR2 FYNNEI. V dropped 1 base and J dropped 7 bases, with 10 bases sitting between them. CDR3 amino acids: CASSEGGGIEAFF. In DNA form, the CDR3 reads TGTGCCAGCAGTGAAGGTGGAGGAATTGAAGCTTTCTTT. The complete variable domain, with remaining parts taken from reference TRBV2 and TRBJ1-1, reads EPEVTQTPSHQVTQMGQEVILRCVPISNHLYFYWYRQILGQKVEFLVSFYNNEISEKSEIFDDQFSVERPDGSNFTLKIRSTKLEDSAMYFCASSEGGGIEAFFGQGTRLTVV.

The gene calls are TRBV7-8 and TRBJ1-6, with a weak D call TRBD1 (5 bases). Germline CDR1 is SGHVS and CDR2 is FQNEAQ. V was shortened by 2 bases and J by 3 bases, with 11 bases between the two germline ends. The CDR3 consists of 16 residues. The CDR3 DNA is TGTGCCAGCAGCTTATTCCAGGGATTCTATAATTCACCCCTCCACTTT. Protein: CASSLFQGFYNSPLHF.

This sequence joins TRBV5-1 and TRBJ2-5; the D is unclear. V lost 0 bases and J lost 0, with 15 bases in between. There are 17 residues in the CDR3. Germline values: CDR1 SGHRS, CDR2 YFSETQ. The DNA of the CDR3 is TGCGCCAGCAGCTTGGGAGGCAGAGATTCGTACCAAGAGACCCAGTACTTC. It yields the protein CASSLGGRDSYQETQYF.

The chain is built from TRBV10-3 and TRBJ1-3; no clear D gene. This CDR3 spans 15 amino acids. The germline gives CDR1 ENHRY, CDR2 SYGVKD. Trimming shortened V by 3 bases and J by 0 bases, and 9 bases separated the two germline ends. The CDR3 sequence: CAISDFLSSGNTIYF. CDR3 DNA: TGTGCCATCAGTGATTTTCTTAGCTCTGGAAACACCATATATTTT.